A single sample gave rise to the 30 T cell receptor beta chains below, sequenced in a study of T cell responses to AZD1222 COVID-19 vaccine. Clones were sequenced by immunoSEQ multiplex PCR, and TCRdb holds only the in-frame ones, with some missing. The sample holds some 130,000 clones, roughly 90% seen once. Source: peripheral blood, taken on day 0 of AZD1222 vaccination. Receptors were obtained from an adult in good health.

The rearrangement uses TRBV28 and TRBJ1-4; 7 bases are shared with TRBD1. The J segment lost 8 bases and the V segment lost 5 bases, leaving 14 bases of the junction unmatched. CDR3 length: 16 residues. Germline V lookup: CDR1 MDHEN, CDR2 SYDVKM. The CDR3 coding sequence is TGTGCCAGCAGTCCAACACAGGGGCGCTCGCGCGAAAAACTGTTTTTT. Translated, it gives CASSPTQGRSREKLFF.

The rearrangement joins TRBV5-1 to TRBJ2-5; 15 bases fit TRBD2. V lost 4 bases to trimming and J lost 2 bases; unmatched junction nucleotides: 6. This CDR3 is 17 amino acids long. Germline CDR1 SGHRS, CDR2 YFSETQ. In DNA form, the CDR3 reads TGCGCCAGCAGCCTCCTCGGACTAGCGGGAGGGCAAGAGACCCAGTACTTC. Encoded protein: CASSLLGLAGGQETQYF. The variable domain in full, with the rest retrieved from reference TRBV5-1 and TRBJ2-5, is KAGVTQTPRYLIKTRGQQVTLSCSPISGHRSVSWYQQTPGQGLQFLFEYFSETQRNKGNFPGRFSGRQFSNSRSEMNVSTLELGDSALYLCASSLLGLAGGQETQYFGPGTRLLVL.

The chain couples TRBV5-1 to TRBJ2-1, with a tentative D call TRBD2 (5 bases). The CDR3 is made up of 18 amino acids. Germline V lookup: CDR1 SGHRS, CDR2 YFSETQ. V gave up 4 bases and J gave up 4 bases, with 24 bases separating them. CDR3 sequence: CASSRGEGSVSGYNEQFF. CDR3 DNA sequence: TGCGCCAGCAGCCGAGGTGAAGGGTCGGTTTCGGGGTACAATGAGCAGTTCTTC.

The chain employs TRBV5-4 and TRBJ2-7, with 9 bases identical to TRBD2. The CDR3 is made up of 15 amino acids. After removal of 3 bases from V and 1 base from J, the junction contained 5 bases not matched to a gene. Germline V gene lookup returns CDR1 SGHNT and CDR2 YYREEE (reference sequence). Here the CDR3 reads CASSYSTSGSYEQYF. CDR3 nucleotide sequence: TGTGCCAGCAGCTACTCGACTAGCGGTTCCTACGAGCAGTACTTC.

The chain recombines TRBV19 with TRBJ1-2; 7 bases fit TRBD1. V lost 4 bases, J lost 8 bases, and 10 bases stayed unmatched. The CDR3 spans 14 residues. From germline, CDR1 is LNHDA and CDR2 SQIVND (reference sequence). The CDR3 here is CASSTAGTDRGYTF. The CDR3 bases are TGTGCCAGTAGTACCGCAGGGACAGATAGGGGCTACACCTTC.

The count of this clone is one. This chain connects TRBV4-3 to TRBJ2-3; D call uncertain. This CDR3 region has 14 residues. Germline CDR1 is LGHNA and CDR2 is YSLEER. The V end was cut by 2 bases, the J end by 3 bases, with 9 bases between. The CDR3 DNA is TGCGCCAGCAGCCAATTCGGGCAAACAGATACGCAGTATTTT. Its translation is CASSQFGQTDTQYF.

The chain is built from TRBV11-3 and TRBJ2-2, with 9 bases fitting TRBD2. The CDR3 runs 13 residues. Trimming at V came to 7 bases and at J to 7 bases, leaving 4 bases not matched to a gene. Germline V gives CDR1 SGHNT, CDR2 YENEEA. As DNA, the CDR3 is TGTGCCAGCAATGCGGGAGGGGGCGGGGAGCTGTTTTTT. It specifies CASNAGGGGELFF.

V is TRBV28 and J is TRBJ1-1; TRBD1 matches at 7 bases. Germline CDR1 is MDHEN and CDR2 is SYDVKM. There are 12 residues in the CDR3. Losses at the gene ends were 6 bases for V and 14 bases for J; bases not matched to a gene: 12. For the CDR3, the DNA is TGTGCCAGCAGCGTTTACGGGACAGAGAGCTTCTTT. Its translation: CASSVYGTESFF.

The chain has TRBV12-3 or TRBV12-4 and TRBJ1-2; maybe TRBD1 (6 bases). This CDR3 has 11 residues. Between the trimmed V and J ends, which lost 10 bases and 2 bases, there was a span of 8 bases. The CDR3 DNA reads as TGTGCCACAGGGGAGAACTATGGCTACACCTTC. Translating gives CATGENYGYTF.

The genes are TRBV7-2 and TRBJ2-7; a weak D match, TRBD1 (6 bases). The CDR3 length is 14 residues. Germline V gene data show CDR1 as SGHTA and CDR2 as FQGNSA. Trimming left V 1 base short and J 5 bases short, with 12 bases between. CDR3 in DNA: TGTGCCAGCAGCTTAGACAGGGCGAGAGACGAGCAGTACTTC. It yields the protein CASSLDRARDEQYF.

The V gene is TRBV5-4, the J gene TRBJ2-3, with D tentatively TRBD1 (6 bases). Germline CDR1 and CDR2: SGHNT and YYREEE (reference sequence). Trimming stripped 6 bases from V and 0 bases from J, with 20 bases between. The CDR3 runs 17 residues. Here the CDR3 reads CASNLDRTDRSTDTQYF. In nucleotides, the CDR3 is TGTGCCAGCAACCTAGACAGGACCGACCGAAGCACAGATACGCAGTATTTT. Using reference TRBV5-4 and TRBJ2-3 for the parts outside the CDR3, the full variable domain is ETGVTQSPTHLIKTRGQQVTLRCSSQSGHNTVSWYQQALGQGPQFIFQYYREEENGRGNFPPRFSGLQFPNYSSELNVNALELDDSALYLCASNLDRTDRSTDTQYFGPGTRLTVL.

The J gene is TRBJ2-1, the V gene TRBV13; D unresolved. Trimming took 5 bases from V and 6 from J, leaving 8 bases between them. The CDR3 sequence is 12 residues long. The germline CDR1 and CDR2 sequences are PRHDT and FYEKMQ (reference sequence). The CDR3 bases are TGTGCCAGCAGCCCCTTGGGCAATGAGCAGTTCTTC. Residues: CASSPLGNEQFF.

The chain joins TRBV19 to TRBJ1-1; 11 bases fit TRBD1. CDR1 is LNHDA and CDR2 is SQIVND in the germline V gene (reference sequence). Losses at the gene ends were 7 bases for V and 4 bases for J; bases not matched to a gene: 8. The length of the CDR3 is 15 residues. The CDR3 protein is CASMWTGGGGTEAFF. The CDR3 nucleotides are TGTGCCAGTATGTGGACAGGGGGCGGGGGCACTGAAGCTTTCTTT.

This clone appeared a single time. V is TRBV6-6 and J is TRBJ1-1; no firm D call. CDR1 is MNHNY and CDR2 is SVGAGI in the germline V gene (reference sequence). The CDR3 covers 14 residues. V was pared by 2 bases and J by 3 bases, with 10 bases between. The CDR3 region has the DNA TGTGCCAGCAGTTACGTCGGGTACGACACTGAAGCTTTCTTT. Its translation is CASSYVGYDTEAFF.

This rearrangement joins TRBV5-1 to TRBJ2-5, with D perhaps TRBD1 or TRBD2 (5 bases each). Trimming shortened V by 2 bases and J by 7 bases, and 18 bases separated the two germline ends. This CDR3 contains 15 residues. Germline V CDR1 and CDR2: SGHRS, YFSETQ. CDR3 bases: TGCGCCAGCAGCTTAGACGGGGCCGGCTTTGGGACCCAGTACTTC. This encodes CASSLDGAGFGTQYF. Complete variable domain (other parts from reference TRBV5-1 and TRBJ2-5): KAGVTQTPRYLIKTRGQQVTLSCSPISGHRSVSWYQQTPGQGLQFLFEYFSETQRNKGNFPGRFSGRQFSNSRSEMNVSTLELGDSALYLCASSLDGAGFGTQYFGPGTRLLVL.

This clone occurred once. This chain links TRBV7-3 with TRBJ2-1, with 10 positions matching TRBD1. Germline trimming cut 5 bases from V and 6 bases from J; bases unmatched to any gene: 4. The germline CDR1 and CDR2 sequences are SGHTA and FQGTGA. The CDR3 loop spans 14 amino acids. This chain's CDR3 is CASSPDRGVNEQFF. The CDR3 DNA sequence: TGTGCCAGCAGCCCGGACAGGGGGGTCAATGAGCAGTTCTTC.

This chain joins TRBV9 and TRBJ2-2; possibly TRBD2 for D (5 bases). V was trimmed by 0 bases and J by 0 bases, leaving 12 bases between them. CDR3 size: 17 residues. Germline V gene sequence: CDR1 SGDLS, CDR2 YYNGEE. The CDR3 region is CASSVGLAHANTGELFF. CDR3 coding DNA: TGTGCCAGCAGCGTAGGGCTAGCTCACGCGAACACCGGGGAGCTGTTTTTT.

Ten or more counts support this clone. V usage is TRBV27 and J usage is TRBJ2-2, with D tentatively TRBD2 (6 bases). The V gene's germline CDR1 is MNHEY and CDR2 SMNVEV (reference sequence). This CDR3 region has 15 residues. V was trimmed by 6 bases and J by 2 bases, leaving 13 bases between them. Here the CDR3 reads CASRSRDSNTGELFF. The CDR3 bases are TGTGCCAGCAGGAGCCGGGACTCTAACACCGGGGAGCTGTTTTTT.

V usage is TRBV6-5 and J usage is TRBJ2-3; D uncertain. Germline values: CDR1 MNHEY, CDR2 SVGAGI. This CDR3 is built from 12 residues. V was cut by 0 bases and J by 6 bases, with 4 bases left in between. The CDR3 region has the DNA TGTGCCAGCAGTTACTCCAGGGATACGCAGTATTTT. Translating gives CASSYSRDTQYF.

The sample holds one count of this clone. V gene TRBV19 combines with J gene TRBJ2-4; D not certain. Germline CDR1 and CDR2: LNHDA and SQIVND (reference sequence). The CDR3 contains 13 residues. Trimming shortened V by 4 bases and J by 5 bases, and 9 bases separated the two germline ends. The CDR3 protein is CASSTTPENIQYF. The CDR3 DNA reads as TGTGCCAGTAGTACTACACCCGAAAACATTCAGTACTTC.

The V and J genes are TRBV12-3 or TRBV12-4 and TRBJ2-7; D perhaps matches TRBD2 (5 bases). The CDR3 runs 12 residues. Trimming cost V 6 bases and J 0 bases, with 6 bases left between them. The CDR3 region is CASSRGSYEQYF. The CDR3 DNA follows: TGTGCCAGCAGCCGGGGCTCCTACGAGCAGTACTTC.

V gene TRBV5-5 combines with J gene TRBJ1-5, with TRBD1 matching 7 bases. J lost 7 bases, V lost 4 bases, and 8 bases had no gene match. The CDR3 spans 14 residues. CDR1 is SGHKS and CDR2 is YYEKEE in the germline V gene (reference sequence). CDR3 coding DNA: TGTGCCAGCAGCCCCGGGACAGCGGGCCAGCCCCAGCATTTT. Translated, it gives CASSPGTAGQPQHF.

This clone was observed a single time. The chain recombines TRBV29-1 with TRBJ2-3; D is undetermined. V shed 4 bases and J shed 1 base, with 18 bases lying between them. CDR1 and CDR2 from the germline V gene are SQVTM and ANQGSEA. The CDR3 length is 16 residues. Here the CDR3 reads CSVGSLSLGRTDTQYF. The CDR3 bases are TGCAGCGTTGGGTCCCTTTCTTTAGGGCGCACAGATACGCAGTATTTT.

The chain employs TRBV5-1 and TRBJ2-7, with unresolved D. The CDR3 consists of 14 residues. Germline assignment: CDR1 SGHRS and CDR2 YFSETQ. V dropped 4 bases and J dropped 2 bases, with 13 bases sitting between them. This CDR3 is CASSPRVAAYEQYF. In DNA form, the CDR3 reads TGCGCCAGCAGCCCCCGGGTCGCTGCCTACGAGCAGTACTTC.

The chain is built from TRBV24-1 and TRBJ1-2; D unresolved. The CDR3 consists of 14 residues. V lost 2 bases and J lost 4, with 10 bases in between. CDR1 KGHDR and CDR2 SFDVKD come from the germline V gene. The CDR3 DNA sequence: TGTGCCACCAGTGATTCGGGTTGGAGCTATGGCTACACCTTC. Its protein product is CATSDSGWSYGYTF.

The chain links TRBV19 to TRBJ1-2; TRBD1 aligns across 10 bases. This CDR3 contains 17 residues. V shed 5 bases, J shed 8 bases, and the junction held 17 bases outside the gene matches. Germline V gene lookup returns CDR1 LNHDA and CDR2 SQIVND (reference sequence). CDR3 bases: TGTGCCAGTAGTCTGGCCGTGGGGAGACAGGGGGCCGGGGGCTACACCTTC. As protein: CASSLAVGRQGAGGYTF.

CDR3 bases: TGTGCCACCAGCCGCTTCGGCGGGAACACAGATACGCAGTATTTT. Translated: CATSRFGGNTDTQYF. The chain recombines TRBV15 with TRBJ2-3; a possible D gene is TRBD2 (6 bases). Trimming took off 5 bases at V and 2 bases at J, with 14 bases between the two ends. The CDR3 sequence is 15 residues long. Germline CDR1 reads LNHNV; CDR2 reads YYDKDF (reference sequence).

V usage is TRBV28 and J usage is TRBJ2-7; D possibly uses TRBD1 or TRBD2 (6 bases each). Between the trimmed V and J ends, which lost 5 bases and 0 bases, there was a span of 11 bases. From germline, CDR1 is MDHEN and CDR2 SYDVKM. This CDR3 spans 14 amino acids. CDR3 bases: TGTGCCAGCAGTGTAGGGGGGTCCTCCTACGAGCAGTACTTC. It translates to CASSVGGSSYEQYF. Full variable domain (outside the CDR3, taken from reference TRBV28 and TRBJ2-7): DVKVTQSSRYLVKRTGEKVFLECVQDMDHENMFWYRQDPGLGLRLIYFSYDVKMKEKGDIPEGYSVSREKKERFSLILESASTNQTSMYLCASSVGGSSYEQYFGPGTRLTVT.

The chain couples TRBV5-1 to TRBJ2-7; D not certain. Germline V gene data show CDR1 as SGHRS and CDR2 as YFSETQ. CDR3 length equals 15 residues. Trimming removed 2 bases at V and 3 bases at J, with 15 bases between. The CDR3 region has the DNA TGCGCCAGCAGCTTTAAGCAGCCATGGGACTACGAGCAGTACTTC. Encoded protein: CASSFKQPWDYEQYF.

The chain has TRBV7-3 and TRBJ1-1; no clear D. Per germline, CDR1 SGHTA and CDR2 FQGTGA. Between the trimmed V and J ends, which lost 5 bases and 4 bases, there was a span of 11 bases. The CDR3 spans 13 residues. The CDR3 sequence: CASSPIGSTEAFF. CDR3 nucleotide sequence: TGTGCCAGCAGCCCCATAGGGAGCACTGAAGCTTTCTTT.